These 2 T cell receptor beta chains share one sample of origin, sequenced in a study of T cells in Graves' hyperthyroidism and ophthalmopathy. TCR beta CDR3 sequences were amplified from RNA transcripts. The primer set for the first-round RT-PCR of the TCR CDR3 was HTBI. TCRdb reanalysed the multiplex PCR reads using MiXCR and keeps one entry per CDR3 protein. The sample holds 300,000 to 450,000 distinct CDR3 sequences, 15% to 20% seen once. Sequenced input: blood. These receptors all stem from a woman aged 40 to 49 with Graves' ophthalmopathy.

In the case of this clonotype: It may be a read error: a sequence one base away is much more abundant. The chain employs TRBV30 and TRBJ1-2, with D possibly matching TRBD1 (6 bases). The V gene's germline CDR1 is GTSNPN and CDR2 SVGIG (reference sequence). With 8 bases removed from V and 6 bases from J, the gap between germline ends came to 19 bases. The CDR3 runs to 13 residues. The CDR3 coding sequence is TGTGCCCGGCTCCAGGGGATGAACAATGGCTACACCTTC. This translates into CARLQGMNNGYTF.

This clonotype was observed at least ten times. V is TRBV4-3 and J is TRBJ2-7, with a possible D match to TRBD2 (5 bases). Germline CDR1 LGHNA, CDR2 YSLEER. V lost 1 base and J 5 bases, leaving 12 bases between the germline ends. CDR3 length: 14 residues. The DNA of the CDR3 is TGCGCCAGCAGCCAAGTTAGAGGGAACGACGAGCAGTACTTC. It is translated as CASSQVRGNDEQYF.